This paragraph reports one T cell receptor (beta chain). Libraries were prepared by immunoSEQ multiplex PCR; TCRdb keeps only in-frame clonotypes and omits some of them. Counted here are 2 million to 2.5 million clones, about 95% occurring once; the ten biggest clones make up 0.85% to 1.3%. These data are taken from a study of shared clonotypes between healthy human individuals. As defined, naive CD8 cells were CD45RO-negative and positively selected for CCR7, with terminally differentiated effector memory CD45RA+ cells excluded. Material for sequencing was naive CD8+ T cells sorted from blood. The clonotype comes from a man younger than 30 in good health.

The DNA for the CDR3 is TGCAGCGTTTCGGCCTACATGAACACTGAAGCTTTCTTT. Amino acids: CSVSAYMNTEAFF. V and J are TRBV29-1 and TRBJ1-1, with D hard to call. The CDR3 sequence is 13 residues long. Germline CDR1 and CDR2: SQVTM and ANQGSEA. Trimming stripped 5 bases from V and 0 bases from J, with 10 bases between.